The next 17 T cell receptor beta chains were all read from a single sample in a study of blood T cells in healthy people across ages. Through a sample-barcoded 5' primer and a J-beta primer mix, a second PCR was run for roughly 6 to 11 cycles. MiXCR was run by TCRdb on the 5' RACE reads, yielding one entry per CDR3 protein. The table has about 670,000 distinct CDR3 sequences, roughly half seen once. Sequencing used blood. The receptors originated from a woman at least 80 years old in good health.

With respect to this clonotype: A much larger clonotype is one base distant, so this may be a read error. The J gene is TRBJ2-7, the V gene TRBV5-1, with D unresolved. The DNA end is more similar to TRBJ2-5, so the J call may be wrong. Per germline, CDR1 SGHRS and CDR2 YFSETQ. CDR3 length: 15 amino acids. The CDR3 DNA follows: TGCGCCAGCAGCTTTGGCTCTTCCCTGCAAGGGACCCAGTACTTC. This sequence encodes CASSFGSSLQGTQYF.

In this sample, this clonotype turned up once. The chain couples TRBV21-1 to TRBJ1-5. TRBV21-1 is listed as a pseudogene. The CDR3 length is 17 residues. DNA of the CDR3: TGTGCCAGCAGCCCCCAAGGGCCATCAGGGAACAATCAGCCCCAGCATTTT. This encodes CASSPQGPSGNNQPQHF.

This clonotype was found many times. The chain employs TRBV7-9 and TRBJ2-7, with 10 bases matching TRBD1. Germline CDR1 is SEHNR and CDR2 is FQNEAQ (reference sequence). This CDR3 spans 16 amino acids. The trim removed 5 bases at V and 5 bases at J, leaving 12 bases unmatched. The CDR3 here is CASSLNRQGARNEQYF. Here the CDR3 DNA reads TGTGCCAGCAGCCTCAATCGACAGGGGGCAAGGAACGAGCAGTACTTC.

This clonotype has at least ten counts. The chain employs TRBV12-3 or TRBV12-4 and TRBJ1-1, with unresolved D. The CDR3 runs 11 residues. The V and J ends lost 6 bases and 2 bases respectively, with 4 bases between them. Written as DNA, the CDR3 is TGTGCCAGCAGCGATAACACTGAAGCTTTCTTT. It translates to CASSDNTEAFF.

The chain carries TRBV10-3 and TRBJ2-1; the match to TRBD2 covers 8 bases. The ends lost 6 bases at V and 4 bases at J; junction bases unmatched: 5. Germline V gene sequence: CDR1 ENHRY, CDR2 SYGVKD. The CDR3 runs 14 residues. CDR3 residues: CAISVAGKYNEQFF. In nucleotides, the CDR3 is TGTGCCATCAGCGTAGCGGGGAAGTACAATGAGCAGTTCTTC.

The chain has TRBV2 and TRBJ2-1; D gene uncertain. Germline V gene sequence: CDR1 SNHLY, CDR2 FYNNEI. V was trimmed by 1 base and J by 4 bases, leaving 17 bases between them. The CDR3 extends over 17 amino acids. The CDR3, as DNA: TGTGCCAGCAGTGAAGGAGGTACCTTTAACCCTTACAATGAGCAGTTCTTC. This encodes CASSEGGTFNPYNEQFF.

The chain carries TRBV20-1 and TRBJ2-7, with TRBD2 matching 7 bases. CDR1 is DFQATT, CDR2 SNEGSKA, per germline (reference sequence). Trimming removed 1 base from V and 3 bases from J; junction bases left unmatched: 3. There are 13 residues in the CDR3. CDR3: CSARVSGGYEQYF. The CDR3 DNA reads TGCAGTGCTAGAGTCTCGGGAGGCTACGAGCAGTACTTC.

This clonotype was observed at least ten times. The chain joins TRBV7-2 to TRBJ2-7; D is undetermined. Germline lookup yields CDR1 SGHTA and CDR2 FQGNSA. The CDR3 runs 13 residues. The germline V and J ends were trimmed by 5 bases and 1 base, with 9 bases remaining between them. The CDR3 DNA reads TGTGCCAGCAGCCCCCGCGGTTCCTACGAGCAGTACTTC. It translates to CASSPRGSYEQYF.

Worth noting for this clonotype: A much larger clone is a single base away; this may be a read error. The CDR3 sequence is CASSPQGRGEQYF. DNA of the CDR3: TGTGCCAGCAGTCCACAGGGCCGTGGGGAGCAGTACTTC. The chain combines TRBV28 with TRBJ2-7; D is perhaps TRBD1 (6 bases). Germline-derived CDR1 and CDR2 are MDHEN and SYDVKM. The length of the CDR3 is 13 residues. V dropped 5 bases and J dropped 7 bases, with 15 bases sitting between them.

In this sample, this clonotype turned up a few times. CDR3 in DNA: TGTGCCAGCAGCAAAGAGGGCAGAAACTATGGCTACACCTTC. Translated, it gives CASSKEGRNYGYTF. This chain joins TRBV9 and TRBJ1-2, with no clear D. The germline V and J ends were trimmed by 4 bases and 2 bases, with 12 bases remaining between them. The CDR3 totals 14 residues. Germline V lookup: CDR1 SGDLS, CDR2 YYNGEE.

The DNA of the CDR3 is TGTGCCAGCACCTTGACAGGGGTCGAGCAGTACTTC. Its translation is CASTLTGVEQYF. The J gene is TRBJ2-7, the V gene TRBV12-3 or TRBV12-4, with 8 bases that match TRBD1. This CDR3 contains 12 residues. The ends lost 7 bases at V and 6 bases at J; junction bases unmatched: 5.

This clonotype was recorded at least ten times. The chain employs TRBV5-1 and TRBJ1-4, with D possibly TRBD1 on 5 matching bases. The CDR3 sequence is 14 residues long. Germline-derived CDR1 and CDR2 are SGHRS and YFSETQ. V gave up 0 bases and J gave up 7 bases, with 10 bases separating them. The chain's CDR3 is CASSLAGLGEKLFF. The CDR3 DNA is TGCGCCAGCAGCTTGGCAGGGTTGGGTGAAAAACTGTTTTTT.

J is TRBJ2-2 and V is TRBV10-3, with a weak D call TRBD2 (5 bases). Germline CDR1 and CDR2: ENHRY and SYGVKD. The length of the CDR3 is 14 residues. The ends were cut back, 10 bases at V and 0 bases at J, with 12 bases in the middle. Written as DNA, the CDR3 is TGTGCCAGAAGAGAGGGAACGAACACCGGGGAGCTGTTTTTT. This codes for CARREGTNTGELFF.

As regards this clonotype: A single base separates this from a much larger clone, so it may be a read error. The V call is TRBV6-6, the J call TRBJ1-2; D might be TRBD1 (5 bases). The germline V gene has CDR1 MNHNY and CDR2 SVGAGI (reference sequence). The CDR3 runs 15 residues. The CDR3 DNA follows: TGTACCAGCAGCCCCCCCGACGGGACTCCGGGCGGCTACACCTTC. It translates to CTSSPPDGTPGGYTF.

This clonotype was recorded only once. The rearrangement uses TRBV6-6 and TRBJ2-4, with D perhaps matching TRBD1 (7 bases). With the DNA end fitting TRBJ2-5 better, the J assignment may be wrong. The CDR3 totals 17 residues. Germline CDR1 MNHNY, CDR2 SVGAGI (reference sequence). CDR3: CASSSIRGASVGETQYF. The CDR3, as DNA: TGTGCCAGCAGTTCCATCAGGGGGGCCTCGGTAGGGGAGACCCAGTACTTC.

This clonotype was observed a handful of times. V and J are TRBV25-1 and TRBJ1-2, with 9 positions matching TRBD1. After removal of 3 bases from V and 5 bases from J, the junction contained 4 bases not matched to a gene. This CDR3 spans 14 amino acids. Germline loops: CDR1 MGHDK, CDR2 SYGVNS. CDR3 sequence: CASSETGGGYGYTF. In DNA form, the CDR3 reads TGTGCCAGCAGTGAGACAGGGGGGGGGTATGGCTACACCTTC.

The chain carries TRBV12-5 and TRBJ2-1; 8 nucleotides align to TRBD1. J lost 2 bases, V lost 6 bases, and 9 bases had no gene match. The CDR3 has 16 residues. Germline V gene lookup returns CDR1 LGHNT and CDR2 FRNRAP. Here the CDR3 DNA reads TGTGCTAGTGGCAAGAACAGGGGGAGCCCCTACAATGAGCAGTTCTTC. Translating it yields CASGKNRGSPYNEQFF.